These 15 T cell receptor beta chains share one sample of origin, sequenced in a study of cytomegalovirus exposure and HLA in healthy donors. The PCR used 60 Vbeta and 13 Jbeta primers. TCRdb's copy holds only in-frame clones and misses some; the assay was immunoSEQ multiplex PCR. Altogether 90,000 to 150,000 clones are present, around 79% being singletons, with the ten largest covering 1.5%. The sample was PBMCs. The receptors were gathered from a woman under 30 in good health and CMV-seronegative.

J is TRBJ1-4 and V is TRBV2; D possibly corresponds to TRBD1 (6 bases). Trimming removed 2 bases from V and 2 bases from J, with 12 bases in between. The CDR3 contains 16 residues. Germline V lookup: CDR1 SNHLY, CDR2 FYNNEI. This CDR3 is CASSEWGGLTNEKLFF. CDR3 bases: TGTGCCAGCAGTGAATGGGGGGGGCTCACTAATGAAAAACTGTTTTTT.

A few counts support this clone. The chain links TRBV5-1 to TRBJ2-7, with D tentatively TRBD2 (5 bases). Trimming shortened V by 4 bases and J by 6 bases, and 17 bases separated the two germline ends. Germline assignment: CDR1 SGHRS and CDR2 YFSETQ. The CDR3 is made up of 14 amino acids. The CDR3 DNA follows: TGCGCCAGCAGCGCCGGACTCTCCTCCGGCGAGCAGTACTTC. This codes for CASSAGLSSGEQYF.

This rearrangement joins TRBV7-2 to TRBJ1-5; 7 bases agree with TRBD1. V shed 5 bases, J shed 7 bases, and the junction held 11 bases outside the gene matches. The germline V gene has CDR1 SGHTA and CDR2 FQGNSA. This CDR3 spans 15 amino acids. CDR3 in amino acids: CASSLPGSQGQPQHF. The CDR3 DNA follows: TGTGCCAGCAGCCTACCCGGATCACAGGGGCAGCCCCAGCATTTT.

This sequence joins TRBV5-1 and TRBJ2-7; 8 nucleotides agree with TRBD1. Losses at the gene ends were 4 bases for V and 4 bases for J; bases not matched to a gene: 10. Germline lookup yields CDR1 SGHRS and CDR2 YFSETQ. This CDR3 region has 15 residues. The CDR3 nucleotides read TGCGCCAGCAGCCAATGGACAGGGAGGACATACGAGCAGTACTTC. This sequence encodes CASSQWTGRTYEQYF.

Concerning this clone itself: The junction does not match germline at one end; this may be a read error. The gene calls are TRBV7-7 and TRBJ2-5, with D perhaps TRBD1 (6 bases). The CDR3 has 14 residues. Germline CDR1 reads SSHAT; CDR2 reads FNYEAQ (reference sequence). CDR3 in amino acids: CASSLVGTQETQYF. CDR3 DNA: TGTGCTAGCAGCTTAGTGGGGACACAAGAGACCCAGTACTTC.

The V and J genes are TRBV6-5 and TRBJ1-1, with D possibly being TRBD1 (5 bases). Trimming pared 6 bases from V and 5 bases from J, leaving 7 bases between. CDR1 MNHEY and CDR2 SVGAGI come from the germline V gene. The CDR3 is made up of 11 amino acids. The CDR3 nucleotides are TGTGCCAGCAGCCAGGGAACTGAAGCTTTCTTT. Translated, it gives CASSQGTEAFF.

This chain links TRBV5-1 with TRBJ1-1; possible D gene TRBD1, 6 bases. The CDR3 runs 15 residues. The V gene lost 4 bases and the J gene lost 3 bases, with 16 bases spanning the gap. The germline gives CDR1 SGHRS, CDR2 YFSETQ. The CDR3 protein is CASSRQQGMDTEAFF. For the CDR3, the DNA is TGCGCCAGCAGCCGTCAACAGGGAATGGACACTGAAGCTTTCTTT.

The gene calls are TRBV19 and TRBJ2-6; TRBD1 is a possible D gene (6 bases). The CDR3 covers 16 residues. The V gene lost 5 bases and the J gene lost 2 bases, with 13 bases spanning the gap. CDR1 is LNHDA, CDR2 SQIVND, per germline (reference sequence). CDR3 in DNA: TGTGCCAGTAGTTTCTCCAACAGGGCTGGGGCCAACGTCCTGACTTTC. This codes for CASSFSNRAGANVLTF.

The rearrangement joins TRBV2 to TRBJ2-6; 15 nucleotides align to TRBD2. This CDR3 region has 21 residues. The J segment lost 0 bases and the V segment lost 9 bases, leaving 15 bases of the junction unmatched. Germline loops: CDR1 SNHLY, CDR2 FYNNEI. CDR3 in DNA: TGTGCCAGTAAAATTCCGGGACTAGCGGGGGGCACACTCTCTGGGGCCAACGTCCTGACTTTC. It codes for CASKIPGLAGGTLSGANVLTF.

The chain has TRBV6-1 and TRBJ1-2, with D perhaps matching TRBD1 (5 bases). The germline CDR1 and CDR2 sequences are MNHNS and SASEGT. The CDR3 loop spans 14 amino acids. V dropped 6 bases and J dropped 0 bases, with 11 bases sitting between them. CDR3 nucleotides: TGTGCCAGCAGGGGACTGATAGCTAACTATGGCTACACCTTC. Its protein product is CASRGLIANYGYTF.

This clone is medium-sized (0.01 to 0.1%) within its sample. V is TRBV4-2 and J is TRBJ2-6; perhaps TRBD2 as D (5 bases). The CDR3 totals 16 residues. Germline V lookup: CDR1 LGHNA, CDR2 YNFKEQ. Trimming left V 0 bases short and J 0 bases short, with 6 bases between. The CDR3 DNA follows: TGTGCCAGCAGCCAAGAGGGAGCCTCTGGGGCCAACGTCCTGACTTTC. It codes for CASSQEGASGANVLTF.

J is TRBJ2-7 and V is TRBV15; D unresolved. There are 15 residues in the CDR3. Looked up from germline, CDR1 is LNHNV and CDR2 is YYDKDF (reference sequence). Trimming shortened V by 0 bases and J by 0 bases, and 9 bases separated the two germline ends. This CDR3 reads CATSRDQAVSYEQYF. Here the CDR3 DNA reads TGTGCCACCAGCAGAGATCAGGCCGTCTCCTACGAGCAGTACTTC.

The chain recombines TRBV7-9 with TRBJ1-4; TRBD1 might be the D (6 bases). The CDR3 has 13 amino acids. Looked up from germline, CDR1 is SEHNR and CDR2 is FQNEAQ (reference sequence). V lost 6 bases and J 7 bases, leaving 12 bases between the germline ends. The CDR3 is CASRGDMAEKLFF. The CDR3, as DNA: TGTGCCAGCAGAGGGGACATGGCTGAAAAACTGTTTTTT.

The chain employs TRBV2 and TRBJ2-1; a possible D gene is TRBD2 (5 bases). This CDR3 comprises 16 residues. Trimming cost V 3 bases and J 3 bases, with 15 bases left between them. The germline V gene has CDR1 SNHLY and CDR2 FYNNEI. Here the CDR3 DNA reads TGTGCCAGCAGTGATCCTGACTACCTATTCTACAATGAGCAGTTCTTC. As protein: CASSDPDYLFYNEQFF.

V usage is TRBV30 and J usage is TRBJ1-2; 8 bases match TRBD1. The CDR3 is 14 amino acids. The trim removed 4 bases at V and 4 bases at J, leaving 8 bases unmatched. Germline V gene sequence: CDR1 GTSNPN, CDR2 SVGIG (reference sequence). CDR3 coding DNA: TGTGCCTGGAACCGGGACAGGAGTTCCTATGGCTACACCTTC. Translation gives CAWNRDRSSYGYTF.